Each of the 21 T cell receptor beta chains below was sequenced from the same sample in a study of T cell responses to AZD1222 COVID-19 vaccine. The repertoire was sequenced with immunoSEQ multiplex PCR; TCRdb's copy has only in-frame clones and lacks some. The data show tens of thousands of clones, around 90% seen once. Source: peripheral blood, taken on day 0 of AZD1222 vaccination. The receptors here all came from an adult in good health.

J is TRBJ1-2 and V is TRBV4-3, with D unclear. There are 15 residues in the CDR3. V lost 0 bases and J 0 bases, leaving 8 bases between the germline ends. Per germline, CDR1 LGHNA and CDR2 YSLEER. CDR3 DNA: TGCGCCAGCAGCCAAGACACCATAGCTAACTATGGCTACACCTTC. It is translated as CASSQDTIANYGYTF.

V gene TRBV7-2 combines with J gene TRBJ2-7, with 8 bases aligning to TRBD2. The germline gives CDR1 SGHTA, CDR2 FQGNSA. The CDR3 sequence is 13 residues long. V shed 5 bases and J 3 bases; nucleotides not matched to a gene: 3. The CDR3 nucleotides read TGTGCCAGCAGCACGGGGGGGGGCTACGAGCAGTACTTC. This gives the protein CASSTGGGYEQYF.

The chain has TRBV5-6 and TRBJ1-2; no reliable D call. V was pared by 4 bases and J by 5 bases, with 12 bases between. This CDR3 spans 13 amino acids. The germline CDR1 and CDR2 sequences are SGHDT and YYEEEE. The CDR3 region is CASSRRELYGYTF. In DNA form, the CDR3 reads TGTGCCAGCAGCCGAAGGGAGTTGTATGGCTACACCTTC.

The rearrangement uses TRBV30 and TRBJ2-7; tentatively, D is TRBD1 (5 bases). Trimming cost V 5 bases and J 4 bases, with 12 bases left between them. Germline V gene data show CDR1 as GTSNPN and CDR2 as SVGIG (reference sequence). CDR3 length: 12 residues. CDR3 bases: TGTGCCTGGTCTTTCCAGGGTTACGAGCAGTACTTC. It encodes CAWSFQGYEQYF.

The chain recombines TRBV27 with TRBJ1-2; D uncertain. CDR1 MNHEY and CDR2 SMNVEV come from the germline V gene (reference sequence). This CDR3 is built from 13 residues. V was trimmed by 5 bases and J by 1 base, leaving 8 bases between them. This chain's CDR3 is CASSDTVNYGYTF. The CDR3 DNA is TGTGCCAGCAGTGATACAGTTAACTATGGCTACACCTTC.

This chain links TRBV5-1 with TRBJ1-1, with TRBD1 as a possible D gene (6 bases). The CDR3 extends over 17 amino acids. Trimming took 0 bases from V and 1 from J, leaving 16 bases between them. Germline loops: CDR1 SGHRS, CDR2 YFSETQ. CDR3 protein: CASSLGPRSGQNTEAFF. The CDR3 bases are TGCGCCAGCAGCTTGGGGCCGCGATCGGGACAGAACACTGAAGCTTTCTTT.

This chain joins TRBV19 and TRBJ1-2, with D perhaps matching TRBD1 (5 bases). This CDR3 has 17 residues. The V and J ends lost 5 bases and 5 bases respectively, with 24 bases between them. The V gene's germline CDR1 is LNHDA and CDR2 SQIVND (reference sequence). CDR3 DNA: TGTGCCAGTAGTTCCCAGGGTGAGGATCTTATTCTATATGGCTACACCTTC. The encoded protein is CASSSQGEDLILYGYTF.

The rearrangement joins TRBV9 to TRBJ2-7, with D perhaps matching TRBD2 (5 bases). From germline, CDR1 is SGDLS and CDR2 YYNGEE. There are 13 residues in the CDR3. V was pared by 3 bases and J by 6 bases, with 13 bases between. CDR3 in amino acids: CASSDSRGPEQYF. The CDR3 coding sequence is TGTGCCAGCAGCGACTCTCGGGGTCCCGAGCAGTACTTC.

This clone occurred a few times. This sequence joins TRBV6-2 or TRBV6-3 and TRBJ1-5, with D maybe TRBD1 (5 bases). The V end was cut by 2 bases, the J end by 7 bases, with 15 bases between. Germline V gives CDR1 MNHEY, CDR2 SVGEGT. This CDR3 has 15 residues. The CDR3 here is CASSYGGNLVQPQHF. CDR3 coding DNA: TGTGCCAGCAGTTACGGGGGGAATTTAGTCCAGCCCCAGCATTTT.

This chain uses TRBV9 with TRBJ2-7; D gene ambiguous. The V and J ends lost 0 bases and 5 bases respectively, with 6 bases between them. The germline V gene encodes CDR1 SGDLS and CDR2 YYNGEE. This CDR3 contains 12 residues. CDR3 sequence (DNA): TGTGCCAGCAGCGTAGGAACTAACGAGCAGTACTTC. Protein sequence: CASSVGTNEQYF.

The sample holds one count of this clone. V gene TRBV28 combines with J gene TRBJ2-1; D perhaps matches TRBD2 (7 bases). In germline, CDR1 is MDHEN, CDR2 SYDVKM. CDR3 length: 13 residues. Trimming cost V 6 bases and J 8 bases, with 14 bases left between them. In DNA form, the CDR3 reads TGTGCCAGCAGCTCCTGGGGGGGCTATGAGCAGTTCTTC. Protein sequence: CASSSWGGYEQFF.

The V call is TRBV9, the J call TRBJ2-1, with 9 bases aligning to TRBD2. V lost 3 bases and J lost 6; bases outside the gene matches: 4. Germline V gene sequence: CDR1 SGDLS, CDR2 YYNGEE. The CDR3 has 14 amino acids. The CDR3 region has the DNA TGTGCCAGCAGCGAGATAGCGGGGGTCAATGAGCAGTTCTTC. This sequence encodes CASSEIAGVNEQFF.

The V call is TRBV12-3 or TRBV12-4, the J call TRBJ1-1; 8 bases line up with TRBD1. The CDR3 is made up of 12 amino acids. With 7 bases clipped from V and 4 bases from J, the junction kept 2 bases outside the gene matches. The CDR3 spells CASNQGATEAFF. Written as DNA, the CDR3 is TGTGCCAGCAATCAGGGGGCCACTGAAGCTTTCTTT.

The sample holds one count of this clone. The junction shows a germline mismatch at one end, possibly a read error. The V call is TRBV27, the J call TRBJ2-2; 8 positions match TRBD1. There are 15 residues in the CDR3. Germline CDR1 reads MNHEY; CDR2 reads SMNVEV (reference sequence). The CDR3 sequence is CASSSRGRFPGKLFF. The CDR3 nucleotides read TGTGCCAGCAGTTCCAGGGGGCGCTTCCCCGGGAAGCTGTTTTTT.

Points on this clone: At the DNA level, this CDR3 is encoded by other sequences in the same sample as well. The J gene is TRBJ1-2, the V gene TRBV30; D unclear. Trimming cost V 1 base and J 3 bases, with 6 bases left between them. This CDR3 comprises 12 residues. Looked up from germline, CDR1 is GTSNPN and CDR2 is SVGIG (reference sequence). The CDR3 reads CAWSAGDYGYTF. The DNA of the CDR3 is TGTGCCTGGAGTGCAGGCGACTATGGCTACACCTTC.

CDR3 loop: CASSLGRLNTEAFF. The DNA of the CDR3 is TGTGCCAGCAGCCTGGGACGGTTGAACACTGAAGCTTTCTTT. This chain connects TRBV11-1 to TRBJ1-1, with a tentative D call TRBD1 (5 bases). This CDR3 is built from 14 residues. Looked up from germline, CDR1 is SGHAT and CDR2 is FQDESV (reference sequence). Deletions cut 5 bases from V and 0 bases from J, with 10 bases between.

The chain combines TRBV5-6 with TRBJ2-2; D might be TRBD1 (6 bases). Germline loops: CDR1 SGHDT, CDR2 YYEEEE. CDR3 size: 13 residues. The V and J ends lost 4 bases and 6 bases respectively, with 10 bases between them. The CDR3 protein is CASSGKGAGELFF. CDR3 nucleotides: TGTGCCAGCAGCGGGAAGGGGGCCGGGGAGCTGTTTTTT.

The CDR3 bases are TGTGCCAGCAGCCAAGATGCCCGCTACACTGAAGCTTTCTTT. It encodes CASSQDARYTEAFF. The chain links TRBV4-2 to TRBJ1-1; the D is unclear. CDR3 length: 14 residues. Trimming shortened V by 0 bases and J by 3 bases, and 8 bases separated the two germline ends. Germline V gene lookup returns CDR1 LGHNA and CDR2 YNFKEQ.

J is TRBJ1-3 and V is TRBV30, with D unresolved. V was clipped by 0 bases and J by 1 base, with 13 bases between them. Germline V lookup: CDR1 GTSNPN, CDR2 SVGIG (reference sequence). There are 16 residues in the CDR3. The CDR3 DNA is TGTGCCTGGAGTGTCGGGGTAGGAGGGTCTGGAAACACCATATATTTT. Translated, it gives CAWSVGVGGSGNTIYF.

This chain links TRBV2 with TRBJ1-3, with no clear D. V dropped 7 bases and J dropped 0 bases, with 10 bases sitting between them. Germline-derived CDR1 and CDR2 are SNHLY and FYNNEI. The CDR3 covers 14 residues. For the CDR3, the DNA is TGTGCCAGCAAGGGCCGGATCTCTGGAAACACCATATATTTT. As protein: CASKGRISGNTIYF.

The chain combines TRBV9 with TRBJ2-3; D call uncertain. The V end was cut by 3 bases, the J end by 1 base, with 15 bases between. Germline V gene sequence: CDR1 SGDLS, CDR2 YYNGEE. CDR3 length equals 16 residues. For the CDR3, the DNA is TGTGCCAGCAGCGAGAGTAAGTGGCCGGGCACAGATACGCAGTATTTT. Translation: CASSESKWPGTDTQYF.